Listed below are T cell receptor beta chains from one sample, sequenced in a study of technical replicates of blood from a few donors. Produced via immunoSEQ multiplex PCR; TCRdb's table is partial and in-frame only. Found here are around 80,000 clones, about 98% of them singletons; the top ten hold approximately 0.14%. Sequencing was carried out using T cells isolated from PBMCs. All receptors come from a human donor in good health. Both conserved end residues are part of each CDR3. The D gene is left open where the match is weak. Clone size is shown for a subset of rows, as once, few, many or a class of expanded clone.

d_call: TRBD1
j_call: TRBJ2-7
v_call: TRBV27
clone_size: NA
cdr3_aa: CASSLTGTEPGEQYF
cdr3_nt: TGTGCCAGCAGTTTAACCGGGACAGAACCGGGGGAGCAGTACTTC

d_call: NA
j_call: TRBJ1-2
v_call: TRBV15
clone_size: NA
cdr3_aa: CATSRDGSYGYTF
cdr3_nt: TGTGCCACCAGCAGAGATGGTAGTTACGGCTACACCTTC

d_call: TRBD1
j_call: TRBJ1-3
v_call: TRBV6-5
clone_size: NA
cdr3_aa: CASSYRGPHSGNTIYF
cdr3_nt: TGTGCCAGCAGTTACAGGGGGCCACACTCTGGAAACACCATATATTTT

d_call: NA
j_call: TRBJ2-1
v_call: TRBV7-9
clone_size: NA
cdr3_aa: CASRVAGDSYNEQFF
cdr3_nt: TGTGCCAGCAGGGTTGCAGGGGACTCCTACAATGAGCAGTTCTTC

d_call: NA
j_call: TRBJ2-3
v_call: TRBV7-6
clone_size: few
cdr3_aa: CASSLYGTDTQYF
cdr3_nt: TGTGCCAGCAGCTTATATGGCACAGATACGCAGTATTTT

d_call: TRBD1
j_call: TRBJ2-6
v_call: TRBV4-1
clone_size: NA
cdr3_aa: CASSQEPTGGKYSGANVLTF
cdr3_nt: TGCGCCAGCAGCCAAGAGCCGACAGGGGGCAAATACTCTGGGGCCAACGTCCTGACTTTC

d_call: NA
j_call: TRBJ2-2
v_call: TRBV10-1
clone_size: NA
cdr3_aa: CASSELRPTGELFF
cdr3_nt: TGCGCCAGCAGTGAGTTGAGGCCCACCGGGGAGCTGTTTTTT

d_call: NA
j_call: TRBJ2-7
v_call: TRBV11-3
clone_size: NA
cdr3_aa: CASSSSGAVPYEQYF
cdr3_nt: TGTGCCAGCAGCTCTTCAGGGGCCGTACCCTACGAGCAGTACTTC

d_call: NA
j_call: TRBJ2-5
v_call: TRBV29-1
clone_size: NA
cdr3_aa: CSVGRGRRVGETQYF
cdr3_nt: TGCAGCGTTGGGAGGGGTCGGAGGGTTGGGGAGACCCAGTACTTC

d_call: NA
j_call: TRBJ1-4
v_call: TRBV29-1
clone_size: NA
cdr3_aa: CSVGTTSGMKLFF
cdr3_nt: TGCAGCGTGGGAACTACTTCAGGGATGAAACTGTTTTTT

d_call: NA
j_call: TRBJ2-7
v_call: TRBV10-3
clone_size: NA
cdr3_aa: CAISNPKTPTYEQYF
cdr3_nt: TGTGCCATCAGTAACCCCAAGACACCGACCTACGAGCAGTACTTC

d_call: NA
j_call: TRBJ1-5
v_call: TRBV10-1
clone_size: NA
cdr3_aa: CASSENRNQPQHF
cdr3_nt: TGCGCCAGCAGCGAAAACAGAAATCAGCCCCAGCATTTT

d_call: TRBD1
j_call: TRBJ2-5
v_call: TRBV29-1
clone_size: NA
cdr3_aa: CSADRDSQETQYF
cdr3_nt: TGCAGCGCCGACCGGGACAGCCAAGAGACCCAGTACTTC

d_call: NA
j_call: TRBJ2-7
v_call: TRBV6-1
clone_size: NA
cdr3_aa: CASRVRGTPYEQYF
cdr3_nt: TGTGCCAGCAGGGTACGGGGGACCCCCTACGAGCAGTACTTC

d_call: TRBD2
j_call: TRBJ2-7
v_call: TRBV6-1
clone_size: NA
cdr3_aa: CASSEGGGRDEQYF
cdr3_nt: TGTGCCAGCAGTGAAGGGGGGGGGAGGGACGAGCAGTACTTC

d_call: TRBD1
j_call: TRBJ1-1
v_call: TRBV5-8
clone_size: NA
cdr3_aa: CASSPWDSRIMNTEAFF
cdr3_nt: TGTGCCAGCAGCCCCTGGGACAGTAGAATTATGAACACTGAAGCTTTCTTT

d_call: NA
j_call: TRBJ1-4
v_call: TRBV28
clone_size: NA
cdr3_aa: CASSLPGLTWGRHEKLFF
cdr3_nt: TGTGCCAGCAGTTTGCCGGGACTGACTTGGGGGAGGCATGAAAAACTGTTTTTT

d_call: TRBD1
j_call: TRBJ1-1
v_call: TRBV6-5
clone_size: NA
cdr3_aa: CASSYSSGGNTEAFF
cdr3_nt: TGTGCCAGCAGTTACTCGTCAGGGGGGAACACTGAAGCTTTCTTT

d_call: NA
j_call: TRBJ2-1
v_call: TRBV21-1
clone_size: NA
cdr3_aa: CASSPRPGQSYNEQFF
cdr3_nt: TGTGCCAGCAGCCCTCGACCGGGTCAGTCCTACAATGAGCAGTTCTTC

d_call: TRBD1
j_call: TRBJ1-3
v_call: TRBV6-5
clone_size: NA
cdr3_aa: CASSYGQVSGNTIYF
cdr3_nt: TGTGCCAGCAGTTACGGACAGGTCTCTGGAAACACCATATATTTT

d_call: NA
j_call: TRBJ1-1
v_call: TRBV19
clone_size: NA
cdr3_aa: CASTPGGGTEAFF
cdr3_nt: TGTGCCAGTACCCCCGGGGGTGGAACTGAAGCTTTCTTT

d_call: TRBD1
j_call: TRBJ1-4
v_call: TRBV28
clone_size: NA
cdr3_aa: CASSLGQGAGEKLFF
cdr3_nt: TGTGCCAGCAGTTTAGGACAGGGGGCGGGTGAAAAACTGTTTTTT

d_call: TRBD2
j_call: TRBJ2-7
v_call: TRBV5-4
clone_size: NA
cdr3_aa: CASSMTSATYEQYF
cdr3_nt: TGTGCCAGCAGCATGACTAGCGCTACCTACGAGCAGTACTTC

d_call: NA
j_call: TRBJ2-5
v_call: TRBV5-6
clone_size: NA
cdr3_aa: CASSLNPAAQETQYF
cdr3_nt: TGTGCCAGCAGCTTAAATCCCGCCGCGCAAGAGACCCAGTACTTC

d_call: TRBD1
j_call: TRBJ2-2
v_call: TRBV6-5
clone_size: NA
cdr3_aa: CASGYRGGNTGELFF
cdr3_nt: TGTGCCAGCGGCTACAGGGGTGGAAACACCGGGGAGCTGTTTTTT

d_call: TRBD2
j_call: TRBJ2-1
v_call: TRBV5-1
clone_size: NA
cdr3_aa: CASSLWAGVSGNEQFF
cdr3_nt: TGCGCCAGCAGCTTGTGGGCGGGAGTTTCGGGTAATGAGCAGTTCTTC

d_call: NA
j_call: TRBJ2-1
v_call: TRBV11-2
clone_size: NA
cdr3_aa: CASRFEQSSYNEQFF
cdr3_nt: TGTGCCAGCAGATTCGAACAATCTAGTTACAATGAGCAGTTCTTC

d_call: NA
j_call: TRBJ1-5
v_call: TRBV11-2
clone_size: NA
cdr3_aa: CASSFGSGNQPQHF
cdr3_nt: TGTGCCAGCAGCTTTGGGTCAGGGAATCAGCCCCAGCATTTT

d_call: TRBD1
j_call: TRBJ1-5
v_call: TRBV5-6
clone_size: few
cdr3_aa: CASSFNRNRGSHNQPQHF
cdr3_nt: TGTGCCAGCAGCTTCAACCGAAACAGGGGCTCCCACAATCAGCCCCAGCATTTT

d_call: TRBD1
j_call: TRBJ1-5
v_call: TRBV6-5
clone_size: NA
cdr3_aa: CASRFTGGSNQPQHF
cdr3_nt: TGTGCCAGCAGATTTACAGGGGGTAGCAATCAGCCCCAGCATTTT

d_call: TRBD1
j_call: TRBJ1-2
v_call: TRBV4-1
clone_size: NA
cdr3_aa: CASSGTGVGGYTF
cdr3_nt: TGCGCCAGCAGCGGGACAGGGGTTGGTGGCTACACCTTC

d_call: NA
j_call: TRBJ1-1
v_call: TRBV5-4
clone_size: NA
cdr3_aa: CASRRGREMNTEAFF
cdr3_nt: TGTGCCAGCAGACGCGGACGGGAGATGAACACTGAAGCTTTCTTT

d_call: NA
j_call: TRBJ2-7
v_call: TRBV5-4
clone_size: NA
cdr3_aa: CASSPLLRGGAYEQYF
cdr3_nt: TGTGCCAGCAGCCCACTTCTGAGGGGGGGGGCGTACGAGCAGTACTTC

d_call: NA
j_call: TRBJ2-3
v_call: TRBV12-5
clone_size: NA
cdr3_aa: CASGLGVVTEDTDTQYF
cdr3_nt: TGTGCTAGTGGTTTGGGGGTGGTGACAGAGGACACAGATACGCAGTATTTT

d_call: TRBD2
j_call: TRBJ2-1
v_call: TRBV28
clone_size: NA
cdr3_aa: CAGGGGLAGNYNEQFF
cdr3_nt: TGTGCCGGGGGGGGCGGACTAGCGGGGAACTACAATGAGCAGTTCTTC

d_call: NA
j_call: TRBJ1-5
v_call: TRBV5-1
clone_size: NA
cdr3_aa: CASSLDWSGDQPQHF
cdr3_nt: TGCGCCAGCAGCTTGGACTGGTCCGGAGATCAGCCCCAGCATTTT

d_call: NA
j_call: TRBJ2-3
v_call: TRBV15
clone_size: NA
cdr3_aa: CATSRGQGGDTQYF
cdr3_nt: TGTGCCACCAGCCGAGGCCAGGGTGGAGATACGCAGTATTTT

d_call: NA
j_call: TRBJ2-7
v_call: TRBV5-4
clone_size: once
cdr3_aa: CASSLVGTTNSYEQYF
cdr3_nt: TGTGCCAGCAGCTTGGTTGGGACAACCAATTCCTACGAGCAGTACTTC

d_call: NA
j_call: TRBJ1-1
v_call: TRBV6-4
clone_size: NA
cdr3_aa: CASSVMGGQNTEAFF
cdr3_nt: TGTGCCAGCAGTGTTATGGGGGGGCAGAACACTGAAGCTTTCTTT

d_call: NA
j_call: TRBJ2-7
v_call: TRBV19
clone_size: NA
cdr3_aa: CASTSTAGSYEQYF
cdr3_nt: TGTGCCAGTACCTCGACAGCGGGCTCCTACGAGCAGTACTTC

d_call: TRBD2
j_call: TRBJ2-2
v_call: TRBV28
clone_size: NA
cdr3_aa: CASSPGTSGTGELFF
cdr3_nt: TGTGCCAGCAGCCCCGGGACTAGCGGGACCGGGGAGCTGTTTTTT

d_call: TRBD1
j_call: TRBJ1-4
v_call: TRBV4-1
clone_size: NA
cdr3_aa: CASSQEGTGGGEKLFF
cdr3_nt: TGCGCCAGCAGCCAAGAAGGGACAGGGGGCGGGGAAAAACTGTTTTTT

d_call: TRBD1
j_call: TRBJ2-3
v_call: TRBV19
clone_size: NA
cdr3_aa: CASSIDLGTGKDTQYF
cdr3_nt: TGTGCCAGTAGTATAGATCTAGGGACAGGGAAGGATACGCAGTATTTT

d_call: TRBD2
j_call: TRBJ2-1
v_call: TRBV9
clone_size: NA
cdr3_aa: CASSVSGGLAGGSSYNEQFF
cdr3_nt: TGTGCCAGCAGCGTATCTGGGGGACTAGCGGGGGGTAGCTCCTACAATGAGCAGTTCTTC

d_call: TRBD1
j_call: TRBJ2-7
v_call: TRBV11-3
clone_size: NA
cdr3_aa: CASSGHRGPEQYF
cdr3_nt: TGTGCCAGCAGCGGTCACAGGGGTCCCGAGCAGTACTTC

d_call: NA
j_call: TRBJ1-2
v_call: TRBV30
clone_size: NA
cdr3_aa: CAWYTLLNYGYTF
cdr3_nt: TGTGCCTGGTACACCCTCCTCAACTATGGCTACACCTTC

d_call: TRBD2
j_call: TRBJ2-2
v_call: TRBV2
clone_size: NA
cdr3_aa: CASRTLAGATGELFF
cdr3_nt: TGTGCCAGCAGGACCCTAGCGGGAGCGACCGGGGAGCTGTTTTTT

d_call: TRBD2
j_call: TRBJ2-1
v_call: TRBV4-2
clone_size: NA
cdr3_aa: CASSQDFAGTSGREQFF
cdr3_nt: TGTGCCAGCAGCCAAGATTTTGCCGGGACTAGCGGGAGAGAGCAGTTCTTC

d_call: NA
j_call: TRBJ2-3
v_call: TRBV28
clone_size: once
cdr3_aa: CASSPLLLGASTDTQYF
cdr3_nt: TGTGCCAGCAGTCCGCTTCTTTTGGGAGCTAGCACAGATACGCAGTATTTT

d_call: NA
j_call: TRBJ1-2
v_call: TRBV5-5
clone_size: NA
cdr3_aa: CASRFVQGRGIYGYTF
cdr3_nt: TGTGCCAGCAGATTTGTCCAGGGAAGGGGGATCTATGGCTACACCTTC

d_call: TRBD1
j_call: TRBJ1-2
v_call: TRBV30
clone_size: NA
cdr3_aa: CAWSPLVWEDRNYGYTF
cdr3_nt: TGTGCCTGGAGCCCGCTGGTGTGGGAGGACAGGAACTATGGCTACACCTTC

d_call: TRBD2
j_call: TRBJ2-5
v_call: TRBV5-4
clone_size: NA
cdr3_aa: CASSLGTSGGVLETQYF
cdr3_nt: TGTGCCAGCAGCTTGGGGACTAGCGGGGGGGTCCTAGAGACCCAGTACTTC

d_call: NA
j_call: TRBJ1-3
v_call: TRBV23-1
clone_size: once
cdr3_aa: CASSQSARSGNTIYF
cdr3_nt: TGCGCCAGCAGCCAATCAGCACGCTCTGGAAACACCATATATTTT